This entry lists 15 T cell receptor beta chains sequenced from one sample in a study of T cell responses to AZD1222 COVID-19 vaccine. TCRdb keeps only in-frame clones here, not all; method: immunoSEQ multiplex PCR. The data show about 140,000 clones, with under 95% seen just once and 6.5% to 8% held by the top ten. Sample: peripheral blood, taken 28 days after the second dose of the MenACWY control vaccine. The receptor source for this set is an adult who received the MenACWY meningococcal vaccine as a control.

The rearrangement joins TRBV11-1 to TRBJ2-7; no clear D. V was shortened by 5 bases and J by 3 bases, with 5 bases between the two germline ends. This CDR3 is 11 amino acids long. Germline-derived CDR1 and CDR2 are SGHAT and FQDESV (reference sequence). For the CDR3, the DNA is TGTGCCAGCAGCCTAAACTACGAGCAGTACTTC. Translation: CASSLNYEQYF.

The V call is TRBV7-6, the J call TRBJ2-7, with D perhaps matching TRBD2 (5 bases). This CDR3 region has 15 residues. V was pared by 4 bases and J by 4 bases, with 17 bases between. Looked up from germline, CDR1 is SGHVS and CDR2 is FNYEAQ. The CDR3 region has the DNA TGTGCCAGCAGCTCCCGAGGCGGGCAGGTATACGAGCAGTACTTC. Protein product: CASSSRGGQVYEQYF.

This sequence joins TRBV7-2 and TRBJ1-2; maybe TRBD1 (6 bases). Trimming pared 1 base from V and 8 bases from J, leaving 20 bases between. The CDR3 has 16 amino acids. Germline CDR1 and CDR2: SGHTA and FQGNSA. The CDR3 region is CASSLDGFWGARGYTF. The DNA of the CDR3 is TGTGCCAGCAGCTTAGACGGTTTCTGGGGGGCCAGAGGCTACACCTTC. Combining the CDR3 with reference TRBV7-2 and TRBJ1-2 gives the whole variable domain GAGVSQSPSNKVTEKGKDVELRCDPISGHTALYWYRQSLGQGLEFLIYFQGNSAPDKSGLPSDRFSAERTGGSVSTLTIQRTQQEDSAVYLCASSLDGFWGARGYTFGSGTRLTVV.

The genes are TRBV28 and TRBJ1-6; 7 bases agree with TRBD1. The CDR3 has 17 residues. Germline V gives CDR1 MDHEN, CDR2 SYDVKM. V shed 5 bases, J shed 3 bases, and the junction held 10 bases outside the gene matches. In DNA form, the CDR3 reads TGTGCCAGCAGTCTCCAACCGGGACAGTACTATAATTCACCCCTCCACTTT. This encodes CASSLQPGQYYNSPLHF.

The chain has TRBV3-1 (or the pseudogene TRBV3-2) and TRBJ1-2; D is uncertain. CDR3 length: 15 residues. Germline CDR1 reads LGHDT; CDR2 reads YNNKEL (reference sequence). V was pared by 4 bases and J by 2 bases, with 14 bases between. The CDR3 loop reads CASSPTRDGNYGYTF. The DNA of the CDR3 is TGTGCCAGCAGCCCGACCCGCGACGGCAACTATGGCTACACCTTC.

This chain uses TRBV20-1 with TRBJ2-3; D unclear. Trimming removed 4 bases from V and 2 bases from J, with 4 bases in between. Germline V CDR1 and CDR2: DFQATT, SNEGSKA (reference sequence). The CDR3 is 11 residues long. CDR3 loop: CSATDTDTQYF. CDR3 in DNA: TGCAGTGCTACCGACACAGATACGCAGTATTTT.

The rearrangement uses TRBV2 and TRBJ2-7; TRBD1 or TRBD2 may be the D gene (7 bases each). Germline V CDR1 and CDR2: SNHLY, FYNNEI. Trimming took 11 bases from V and 2 from J, leaving 16 bases between them. The CDR3 consists of 13 residues. The CDR3 sequence: CAGRQGGPYEQYF. The CDR3 bases are TGTGCCGGACGACAGGGAGGGCCCTACGAGCAGTACTTC.

This chain uses TRBV7-9 with TRBJ1-1; D not certain. The CDR3 covers 15 residues. The V gene lost 2 bases and the J gene lost 3 bases, with 13 bases spanning the gap. Germline values: CDR1 SEHNR, CDR2 FQNEAQ (reference sequence). The CDR3 is CASSLSVFEYTEAFF. As DNA, the CDR3 is TGTGCCAGCAGCTTATCGGTTTTTGAGTACACTGAAGCTTTCTTT.

This clone was found a few times. The chain's CDR3 is CASSPSGHQHYYGYTF. As DNA, the CDR3 is TGTGCCAGTAGTCCCTCGGGACACCAGCATTACTATGGCTACACCTTC. The chain links TRBV19 to TRBJ1-2; the D gene is possibly TRBD1 (6 bases). V shed 5 bases and J shed 3 bases, with 19 bases lying between them. Germline CDR1 is LNHDA and CDR2 is SQIVND (reference sequence). This CDR3 has 16 amino acids.

The rearrangement joins TRBV12-3 or TRBV12-4 to TRBJ1-1; tentative D call: TRBD1 (5 bases). Trimming shortened V by 3 bases and J by 5 bases, and 10 bases separated the two germline ends. The CDR3 runs 13 residues. The CDR3 bases are TGTGCCAGCAGTTTCGGCAGGGTAACTGAAGCTTTCTTT. Protein sequence: CASSFGRVTEAFF.

V is TRBV30 and J is TRBJ2-2; possible D gene TRBD1, 5 bases. CDR1 is GTSNPN, CDR2 SVGIG, per germline (reference sequence). Deletions cut 3 bases from V and 4 bases from J, with 6 bases between. CDR3 size: 12 residues. The CDR3 nucleotides read TGTGCCTGGAGCAGGGTCACCGGGGAGCTGTTTTTT. Residues: CAWSRVTGELFF. The whole variable domain, remainder taken from reference TRBV30 and TRBJ2-2, is SQTIHQWPATLVQPVGSPLSLECTVEGTSNPNLYWYRQAAGRGLQLLFYSVGIGQISSEVPQNLSASRPQDRQFILSSKKLLLSDSGFYLCAWSRVTGELFFGEGSRLTVL.

This chain links TRBV5-4 with TRBJ1-2; 10 bases fit TRBD1. The ends lost 2 bases at V and 1 base at J; junction bases unmatched: 5. The CDR3 has 16 amino acids. Per germline, CDR1 SGHNT and CDR2 YYREEE (reference sequence). CDR3 sequence reads: CASSFSGTGVNYGYTF. The CDR3 DNA sequence: TGTGCCAGCAGCTTTAGTGGGACAGGGGTTAACTATGGCTACACCTTC.

The genes are TRBV2 and TRBJ1-5; 9 bases fit TRBD1. This CDR3 spans 15 amino acids. With 6 bases clipped from V and 1 base from J, the junction kept 4 bases outside the gene matches. Per germline, CDR1 SNHLY and CDR2 FYNNEI. The CDR3 DNA is TGTGCCAGCAGCGGACAGGGGATGAGCAATCAGCCCCAGCATTTT. It specifies CASSGQGMSNQPQHF.

The CDR3 coding sequence is TGTGCCAGCAGTTCGGACAGCTACGAGCAGTACTTC. Translation gives CASSSDSYEQYF. The chain couples TRBV6-5 to TRBJ2-7; D perhaps matches TRBD1 (6 bases). Trimming took off 4 bases at V and 3 bases at J, with 7 bases between the two ends. This CDR3 contains 12 residues. Germline CDR1 is MNHEY and CDR2 is SVGAGI.

The genes are TRBV6-2 or TRBV6-3 and TRBJ1-5; a possible D gene is TRBD1 (6 bases). V gave up 5 bases and J gave up 5 bases, with 10 bases separating them. The CDR3 sequence is 13 residues long. Germline assignment: CDR1 MNHEY and CDR2 SVGEGT. The CDR3 sequence is CASSRQADQPQHF. The DNA of the CDR3 is TGTGCCAGCAGTCGACAGGCGGATCAGCCCCAGCATTTT.